Below, 30 T cell receptor beta chains from the same sample are listed, as sequenced in a study of blood T cells in healthy people across ages. A second PCR, run for about 6 to 11 cycles, used a sample-barcoded 5' primer plus a J-beta primer mix. TCRdb reprocessed the 5' RACE reads with MiXCR, giving one entry per CDR3 protein. The data show roughly 1,800,000 distinct CDR3 sequences, around half seen once. Sequenced material: blood. The receptors shown here come from a woman aged 40 to 49 in good health.

This sequence joins TRBV28 and TRBJ2-5; TRBD1 matches at 7 bases. Germline V gene lookup returns CDR1 MDHEN and CDR2 SYDVKM. J was trimmed by 3 bases and V by 5 bases; bases with no gene match: 6. This CDR3 contains 14 residues. CDR3 nucleotides: TGTGCCAGCAGTCTAGGGGGCTTTAAAGAGACCCAGTACTTC. Translation: CASSLGGFKETQYF.

V and J are TRBV6-6 and TRBJ2-7; 9 nucleotides agree with TRBD1. This CDR3 is 17 amino acids long. The germline V gene has CDR1 MNHNY and CDR2 SVGAGI (reference sequence). V shed 5 bases, J shed 0 bases, and the junction held 11 bases outside the gene matches. For the CDR3, the DNA is TGTGCCAGCAGTCCCGGACAGGGGTCCCTCTTCTCCTACGAGCAGTACTTC. It codes for CASSPGQGSLFSYEQYF.

A few counts support this clonotype. This chain uses TRBV28 with TRBJ2-5; TRBD1 matches 11 bases. CDR3 length: 15 amino acids. Germline-derived CDR1 and CDR2 are MDHEN and SYDVKM. J lost 1 base, V lost 5 bases, and 3 bases had no gene match. The CDR3 DNA sequence: TGTGCCAGCAGTGGGACAGGGGGGGGCCAAGAGACCCAGTACTTC. Translated: CASSGTGGGQETQYF.

The rearrangement links TRBV7-2 to TRBJ1-4, with TRBD1 matching 10 bases. Per the germline V gene, CDR1 is SGHTA and CDR2 is FQGNSA. This CDR3 contains 14 residues. Trimming cost V 5 bases and J 5 bases; bases outside gene matches: 2. CDR3 sequence: CASSGGQGNEKLFF. CDR3 bases: TGTGCCAGCAGCGGGGGACAGGGGAATGAAAAACTGTTTTTT. The full variable domain, rest sourced from reference TRBV7-2 and TRBJ1-4, is GAGVSQSPSNKVTEKGKDVELRCDPISGHTALYWYRQSLGQGLEFLIYFQGNSAPDKSGLPSDRFSAERTGGSVSTLTIQRTQQEDSAVYLCASSGGQGNEKLFFGSGTQLSVL.

The V call is TRBV6-6, the J call TRBJ2-1; a weak D match, TRBD1 (5 bases). The closer fit of TRBJ2-7 to the DNA end suggests the J call may be wrong. The CDR3 totals 12 residues. CDR1 MNHNY and CDR2 SVGAGI come from the germline V gene (reference sequence). As DNA, the CDR3 is TGTGCCAGCAGCCTGCTGGGGCACGAGCAGTACTTC. Amino acid sequence: CASSLLGHEQYF.

The gene calls are TRBV4-3 and TRBJ2-1, with D maybe TRBD1 (6 bases). This CDR3 contains 15 residues. In germline, CDR1 is LGHNA, CDR2 YSLEER. The V end lost 2 bases, the J end lost 5 bases, and 13 bases lay between the germline ends. This CDR3 is CASSQQGSPDNEQFF. CDR3 nucleotide sequence: TGCGCCAGCAGCCAACAGGGGAGCCCCGACAATGAGCAGTTCTTC.

This clonotype was seen a handful of times. V usage is TRBV9 and J usage is TRBJ1-2; D perhaps matches TRBD1 (5 bases). V was shortened by 3 bases and J by 4 bases, with 22 bases between the two germline ends. Germline V gene lookup returns CDR1 SGDLS and CDR2 YYNGEE. The CDR3 length is 17 residues. CDR3 residues: CASSAPRAGNWGYGYTF. In DNA form, the CDR3 reads TGTGCCAGCAGCGCTCCGAGAGCAGGGAATTGGGGCTATGGCTACACCTTC.

The chain recombines TRBV5-1 with TRBJ1-2, with 9 bases aligning to TRBD1. CDR1 is SGHRS, CDR2 YFSETQ, per germline. There are 16 residues in the CDR3. V was pared by 3 bases and J by 6 bases, with 12 bases of the junction left unmatched. The chain's CDR3 is CASSSGTGSQNDGYTF. CDR3 in DNA: TGCGCCAGCAGCTCGGGGACAGGGTCCCAAAATGATGGCTACACCTTC.

This clonotype was seen only a few times. CDR3 sequence: CASSQVRGLSTDTQYF. The CDR3 DNA is TGCGCCAGCAGCCAAGTTAGGGGTTTGAGCACAGATACGCAGTATTTT. The chain recombines TRBV4-3 with TRBJ2-3; D might be TRBD1 (5 bases). The germline V gene has CDR1 LGHNA and CDR2 YSLEER. The CDR3 is 16 residues long. Trimming removed 1 base from V and 0 bases from J, with 11 bases in between.

The rearrangement uses TRBV7-9 and TRBJ2-7; possible D gene TRBD2, 6 bases. CDR3 size: 13 residues. Between the trimmed V and J ends, which lost 6 bases and 5 bases, there was a span of 14 bases. Germline CDR1 SEHNR, CDR2 FQNEAQ (reference sequence). In DNA, the CDR3 is TGTGCCAGCAGTCGTCCTGGGGGGAACGAGCAGTACTTC. Translating it yields CASSRPGGNEQYF. The full variable domain, rest sourced from reference TRBV7-9 and TRBJ2-7, is DTGVSQNPRHKITKRGQNVTFRCDPISEHNRLYWYRQTLGQGPEFLTYFQNEAQLEKSRLLSDRFSAERPKGSFSTLEIQRTEQGDSAMYLCASSRPGGNEQYFGPGTRLTVT.

This clonotype appeared a few times. The chain links TRBV12-3 or TRBV12-4 to TRBJ2-7; perhaps D is TRBD1 or TRBD2 (7 bases each). This CDR3 has 16 residues. V was clipped by 6 bases and J by 3 bases, with 21 bases between them. The CDR3 region has the DNA TGTGCCAGCAGCCGGGGGCTAGCAGGGGGGGACTACGAGCAGTACTTC. Its translation: CASSRGLAGGDYEQYF.

The chain combines TRBV20-1 with TRBJ2-5; a weak D match, TRBD2 (5 bases). The germline V and J ends were trimmed by 4 bases and 5 bases, with 20 bases remaining between them. CDR3 size: 15 residues. From germline, CDR1 is DFQATT and CDR2 SNEGSKA (reference sequence). CDR3 in DNA: TGCAGTGCTATCTCCGCTGGCAGGACTCAGGAGACCCAGTACTTC. Translation: CSAISAGRTQETQYF.

The V and J genes are TRBV6-8 and TRBJ2-3, with 12 bases fitting TRBD2. V trimming: 1 base; J trimming: 2 bases; junction bases outside the gene matches: 4. Germline assignment: CDR1 MNHGY and CDR2 SAAAGT. CDR3 length equals 17 residues. In nucleotides, the CDR3 is TGTGCCAGCAGTTACTTCTGGACTAGCGGGGCCACAGATACGCAGTATTTT. It yields the protein CASSYFWTSGATDTQYF.

V is TRBV7-2 and J is TRBJ2-6; no reliable D call. With 2 bases removed from V and 0 bases from J, the gap between germline ends came to 11 bases. The CDR3 consists of 17 residues. Per the germline V gene, CDR1 is SGHTA and CDR2 is FQGNSA. The CDR3 here is CASSLRARPSGANVLTF. The CDR3 coding sequence is TGTGCCAGCAGCTTAAGGGCAAGGCCCTCTGGGGCCAACGTCCTGACTTTC.

The V gene is TRBV20-1, the J gene TRBJ2-1; D is uncertain. The CDR3 runs to 14 residues. Germline assignment: CDR1 DFQATT and CDR2 SNEGSKA (reference sequence). CDR3 sequence (DNA): TGCAGAGTTTCGCGCGGCAGCTCCTACAATGAGCAGTTCTTC. This sequence encodes CRVSRGSSYNEQFF.

In nucleotides, the CDR3 is TGTGCCAGCAGTTTCACCTTCTACGAGCAGTACTTC. Its translation: CASSFTFYEQYF. The genes are TRBV12-3 or TRBV12-4 and TRBJ2-7; D uncertain. Between the trimmed V and J ends, which lost 3 bases and 3 bases, there was a span of 6 bases. The CDR3 consists of 12 residues.

This clonotype came up a few times. The chain joins TRBV20-1 to TRBJ2-4, with TRBD1 matching 12 bases. Germline V gene lookup returns CDR1 DFQATT and CDR2 SNEGSKA (reference sequence). V trimming: 0 bases; J trimming: 13 bases; junction bases outside the gene matches: 10. This CDR3 comprises 15 residues. The CDR3 protein is CSARDRDRGLREQYF. In DNA form, the CDR3 reads TGCAGTGCTAGAGACCGGGACAGGGGGCTGAGGGAGCAGTACTTC.

This clonotype has ten or more counts. A much more abundant neighbour one base away suggests this may be a read error. The chain has TRBV7-9 and TRBJ2-1; the match to TRBD2 covers 7 bases. J gave up 5 bases and V 5 bases, and 6 bases lay outside the gene matches. Germline V gene sequence: CDR1 SEHNR, CDR2 FQNEAQ (reference sequence). This CDR3 is built from 14 residues. CDR3 residues: CASSASGADNEQFF. CDR3 DNA sequence: TGTGCCAGCAGCGCGAGCGGGGCCGACAATGAGCAGTTCTTC.

V gene TRBV28 combines with J gene TRBJ2-1; TRBD1 agrees at 8 bases. V was clipped by 3 bases and J by 9 bases; unmatched bases: 7. Germline loops: CDR1 MDHEN, CDR2 SYDVKM. The CDR3 consists of 14 residues. CDR3 in amino acids: CASSFQDRAVEQFF. The DNA of the CDR3 is TGTGCCAGCAGTTTCCAGGACAGGGCTGTTGAGCAGTTCTTC.

This clonotype was seen many times. The chain uses TRBV7-2 and TRBJ2-7, with TRBD2 matching over 9 bases. J lost 2 bases, V lost 4 bases, and 6 bases had no gene match. The CDR3 length is 15 residues. Germline-derived CDR1 and CDR2 are SGHTA and FQGNSA. CDR3: CASSSSGVPTYEQYF. The DNA for the CDR3 is TGTGCCAGCAGCTCTAGCGGGGTTCCTACCTACGAGCAGTACTTC.

The rearrangement links TRBV7-3 to TRBJ2-7, with TRBD1 identical over 8 bases. The J call may be mistaken, given a closer DNA end match to TRBJ2-5. Germline loops: CDR1 SGHTA, CDR2 FQGTGA. This CDR3 has 17 amino acids. The DNA for the CDR3 is TGTGCCAGCAGCGAAAGAGGGCAGGGGGCGAGCGGGGAGACCCAGTACTTC. Translation gives CASSERGQGASGETQYF.

The rearrangement links TRBV4-3 to TRBJ2-1; D not resolved. Germline V gene lookup returns CDR1 LGHNA and CDR2 YSLEER. V lost 0 bases and J lost 11, with 14 bases in between. The CDR3 has 14 residues. DNA for the CDR3: TGCGCCAGCAGCCAAGAAGGGAACTCCCGCAAGCAGTTCTTC. It yields the protein CASSQEGNSRKQFF.

The V gene is TRBV20-1, the J gene TRBJ1-4; TRBD1 might be the D (6 bases). The CDR3 consists of 12 residues. Germline V CDR1 and CDR2: DFQATT, SNEGSKA (reference sequence). Trimming pared 3 bases from V and 4 bases from J, leaving 6 bases between. Here the CDR3 reads CSARDSNEKLFF. The CDR3 DNA reads as TGCAGTGCTAGGGACAGTAATGAAAAACTGTTTTTT.

This chain links TRBV10-2 with TRBJ2-6, with 7 bases that match TRBD1. The V and J ends lost 4 bases and 0 bases, in that order; junction bases with no gene match: 3. Germline-derived CDR1 and CDR2 are WSHSY and SAAADI. The CDR3 runs to 16 residues. This chain's CDR3 is CASSADRDSGANVLTF. The DNA of the CDR3 is TGCGCCAGCAGTGCCGACAGGGACTCTGGGGCCAACGTCCTGACTTTC.

Turning to this clonotype: One end of the junction fails to match germline, which may point to a read error. This chain connects TRBV5-1 to TRBJ2-3; 9 bases match TRBD2. This CDR3 is 14 amino acids long. Per the germline V gene, CDR1 is SGHRS and CDR2 is YFSETQ. The CDR3 bases are TGCGCCAGCTGCTTGGGCGGGGGGGCTGATACGCAGTATTTT. This encodes CASCLGGGADTQYF.

The chain recombines TRBV4-3 with TRBJ2-1; 8 positions agree with TRBD1. This CDR3 has 20 amino acids. CDR1 and CDR2 from the germline V gene are LGHNA and YSLEER. J was trimmed by 0 bases and V by 0 bases; bases with no gene match: 13. The CDR3 is CASSQEPVPGQVSSYNEQFF. DNA of the CDR3: TGCGCCAGCAGCCAAGAACCCGTCCCGGGACAGGTTAGCTCCTACAATGAGCAGTTCTTC.

Comments on this clonotype: This is likely a read error, given that the CDR3 carries no conserved phenylalanine or tryptophan at its end. This sequence joins TRBV7-9 and TRBJ2-7, with D uncertain. Germline V CDR1 and CDR2: SEHNR, FQNEAQ (reference sequence). Deletions cut 1 base from V and 7 bases from J, with 8 bases between. This CDR3 is built from 12 residues. The chain's CDR3 is CASSLEPHEQYL. CDR3 sequence (DNA): TGTGCCAGCAGCTTAGAACCTCATGAGCAGTACTTA.

CDR3 DNA sequence: TGTGCCAGCAGTGACAACAGTCAAATCTATGGCTACACCTTC. Amino acids: CASSDNSQIYGYTF. The chain links TRBV6-6 to TRBJ1-2, with D unclear. The CDR3 is 14 amino acids. The V end lost 5 bases, the J end lost 4 bases, and 14 bases lay between the germline ends. Germline V CDR1 and CDR2: MNHNY, SVGAGI (reference sequence).

In this sample, this clonotype turned up a few times. The chain is built from TRBV20-1 and TRBJ2-7, with TRBD1 matching 10 bases. V shed 0 bases and J 7 bases; nucleotides not matched to a gene: 9. Germline V gives CDR1 DFQATT, CDR2 SNEGSKA (reference sequence). The CDR3 is 15 residues long. Here the CDR3 reads CSARDSGTGAREQYF. The CDR3 nucleotides are TGCAGTGCTAGAGATTCCGGGACAGGGGCTCGGGAGCAGTACTTC.

The V gene is TRBV6-6, the J gene TRBJ1-2, with TRBD1 as a possible D gene (5 bases). The V and J ends lost 10 bases and 4 bases respectively, with 13 bases between them. CDR3 length equals 12 residues. Germline CDR1 MNHNY, CDR2 SVGAGI (reference sequence). Here the CDR3 DNA reads TGTGCCACCGGGGCGGGTAGCTATGGCTACACCTTC. It yields the protein CATGAGSYGYTF.